The clone carrying this T cell receptor (beta chain) was seen only once. The data derive from a study of blood T cell repertoires in COVID-19. Overall study: Sources were T cells, B-cell-depleted T cells, or PBMCs; the material itself was cDNA or gDNA.

Germline V gene data show CDR1 as MNHEY and CDR2 as SMNVEV (reference sequence). V shed 0 bases and J shed 2 bases, with 11 bases lying between them. The CDR3 totals 15 residues. Authors' processing steps: Reference gene primer amplification gave nucleated cell count estimates. Profiled with immunoSEQ multiplex PCR; TCRdb holds only in-frame clones, not every one. The D gene and trimming were derived from the DNA, and the V and J assignments and clone size from that table. The sample holds around 250,000 clones, roughly 88% seen once. Self-reported history from a screening survey and questionnaire set each donor's cohort. Among Cohort 3 donors, those recovered had two negative PCRs, clearance, or symptom resolution.

The clonotype originates from a woman aged 45-65 years who had recovered from COVID-19. This chain joins TRBV27 and TRBJ2-7, with D uncertain. Sequencing was done on a sample of PBMCs or T cells enriched from blood (not recorded which). The CDR3 loop is CASSLSLGGPYEQYF. CDR3 bases: TGTGCCAGCAGTTTATCTCTTGGCGGCCCCTACGAGCAGTACTTC.